The 9 T cell receptor beta chains presented below share a single source sample, sequenced in a study of T cells after yellow fever vaccination. MiXCR, run by TCRdb on the 5' RACE reads, gives a single entry per CDR3 protein. Of hundreds of thousands of distinct CDR3 sequences listed, about 12% were seen once; the top ten hold under 15%. The sequencing here drew on PBMCs, taken on the day of the yellow fever booster vaccination. These receptors were taken from a man aged 25-45 years who received the YFV17D yellow fever vaccine.

This clonotype showed up just a few times. This sequence joins TRBV7-8 and TRBJ2-2; unclear D gene. Germline CDR1 SGHVS, CDR2 FQNEAQ. V lost 2 bases and J 4 bases, leaving 11 bases between the germline ends. This CDR3 spans 15 amino acids. This chain's CDR3 is CASSLTAMGTGELFF. DNA for the CDR3: TGTGCCAGCAGCTTAACCGCGATGGGCACCGGGGAGCTGTTTTTT.

This clonotype was counted at least ten times. J is TRBJ2-5 and V is TRBV6-1; no reliable D call. The CDR3 has 14 residues. V was clipped by 5 bases and J by 2 bases, with 12 bases between them. CDR1 and CDR2 (germline): MNHNS, SASEGT. CDR3 sequence: CASSTRSTQETQYF. CDR3 DNA: TGTGCCAGCAGTACCAGATCCACGCAAGAGACCCAGTACTTC.

This clonotype has a handful of counts. The V gene is TRBV5-1, the J gene TRBJ2-5; 11 bases fit TRBD1. Trimming at V came to 10 bases and at J to 3 bases, leaving 11 bases not matched to a gene. This CDR3 has 15 residues. CDR1 SGHRS and CDR2 YFSETQ come from the germline V gene. The DNA of the CDR3 is TGCGCCGCCACACGGACAGGGGGCGTAGAAGAGACCCAGTACTTC. Protein product: CAATRTGGVEETQYF.

This clonotype was recorded once. The J gene is TRBJ1-2, the V gene TRBV19; the D gene is possibly TRBD1 (6 bases). Per the germline V gene, CDR1 is LNHDA and CDR2 is SQIVND (reference sequence). The CDR3 runs 14 residues. V lost 6 bases and J 6 bases, leaving 17 bases between the germline ends. The CDR3 here is CASSPRGEADGYTF. The CDR3 DNA follows: TGTGCCAGTAGCCCGAGGGGGGAAGCGGATGGCTACACCTTC.

The gene calls are TRBV24-1 and TRBJ2-5; TRBD2 might be the D (5 bases). The CDR3 is 15 amino acids. Germline values: CDR1 KGHDR, CDR2 SFDVKD. V dropped 5 bases and J dropped 4 bases, with 16 bases sitting between them. CDR3 coding DNA: TGTGCCACCAGTGTTGCGAGCGGAGGAATAGAGACCCAGTACTTC. Encoded protein: CATSVASGGIETQYF.

This clonotype was recorded a few times. The chain links TRBV18 to TRBJ1-3; no definite D call. The V gene's germline CDR1 is KGHSH and CDR2 LQKENI. CDR3 size: 15 residues. The V and J ends lost 1 base and 2 bases respectively, with 9 bases between them. The CDR3 spells CASSPRLEPGNTIYF. The CDR3 nucleotides are TGTGCCAGCTCACCACGATTGGAACCTGGAAACACCATATATTTT. Combining the CDR3 with reference TRBV18 and TRBJ1-3 gives the whole variable domain NAGVMQNPRHLVRRRGQEARLRCSPMKGHSHVYWYRQLPEEGLKFMVYLQKENIIDESGMPKERFSAEFPKEGPSILRIQQVVRGDSAAYFCASSPRLEPGNTIYFGEGSWLTVV.

In its sample, this clonotype was seen a few times. The V call is TRBV4-2, the J call TRBJ1-2; D is possibly TRBD1 (6 bases). The CDR3 runs 15 residues. CDR1 LGHNA and CDR2 YNFKEQ come from the germline V gene. V was trimmed by 0 bases and J by 4 bases, leaving 12 bases between them. The CDR3 DNA is TGTGCCAGCAGCCAAGATCGGAGACAGGCCTATGGCTACACCTTC. Its protein product is CASSQDRRQAYGYTF.

V gene TRBV9 combines with J gene TRBJ1-2; D ambiguous. Per the germline V gene, CDR1 is SGDLS and CDR2 is YYNGEE. The CDR3 is 14 amino acids. V gave up 0 bases and J gave up 8 bases, with 14 bases separating them. The CDR3 spells CASSVGDRWRGYTF. Written as DNA, the CDR3 is TGTGCCAGCAGCGTAGGGGATCGGTGGCGAGGCTACACCTTC.

In this sample, this clonotype turned up a few times. The CDR3 here is CASSLVWGTEAFF. CDR3 bases: TGTGCCAGCAGTTTAGTCTGGGGCACTGAAGCTTTCTTT. The rearrangement joins TRBV12-3 or TRBV12-4 to TRBJ1-1; no definite D call. The ends were cut back, 1 base at V and 4 bases at J, with 7 bases in the middle. The CDR3 runs to 13 residues.